The entry below gives a single TCR beta chain sequence along with its context. Its matching antigen is unknown. This record belongs to a study of PD-1 blockade in classical Hodgkin lymphoma. Study outcomes and limitations: Relapsed/refractory patients reportedly had lower baseline diversity than newly diagnosed patients. Only CD4+ TCR diversity, not CD8+, had risen significantly by C4D1. Newly diagnosed patients and complete responders had comparable diversity at baseline.

Patients all relapsed after autologous stem cell transplantation, and there was variation in brentuximab vedotin exposure. PBMCs, once thawed, yielded CD8+ T cells isolated by magnetic negative selection. Classification of best responses gave complete response, partial response or progressive disease. Using immunoSEQ multiplex PCR, the repertoire was profiled, and TCRdb retains in-frame clones only, with some absent. The sample has about 27,000 clones, 88% seen once; the top ten hold over 6.5%. Trimming took off 1 base at V and 0 bases at J, with 7 bases between the two ends. Germline V gene data show CDR1 as MNHNS and CDR2 as SASEGT. The CDR3 sequence is 15 residues long.

The clonotype originates from a human donor with classical Hodgkin lymphoma. Specimen: CD8+ T cells from blood, collected at baseline. The chain couples TRBV6-1 to TRBJ1-5; D call uncertain. The CDR3 nucleotides read TGTGCCAGCAGTGAAGAGGTTTATAGCAATCAGCCCCAGCATTTT. Protein sequence: CASSEEVYSNQPQHF.